This T cell receptor (beta chain) is drawn from a study of T cells in Graves' hyperthyroidism and ophthalmopathy. The study's findings and limits: Ophthalmopathy was identified by the model a median 6.5 months ahead of onset. In the blood, most expanded thyroid clonotypes above 0.001 appeared as well.

Between the trimmed V and J ends, which lost 3 bases and 7 bases, there was a span of 15 bases. The CDR3 loop spans 14 amino acids. Per germline, CDR1 SGHTA and CDR2 FQGNSA. Not enrolled were patients with uncontrolled infection, other autoimmune disease, pregnancy or lactation. As concerns this clonotype: No antigen is known for it.

Using RNA transcripts as the source, TCR beta CDR3 regions were amplified. RT-PCR in the first round (using the HTBI primer set) targeted the TCR CDR3. TCRdb reanalysed the multiplex PCR reads using MiXCR and keeps one entry per CDR3 protein. The repertoire holds around 600,000 distinct CDR3 sequences, 45% seen once, with about 7.2% in the top ten. The source of this sequence is an adult man with Graves' disease, either hyperthyroidism or ophthalmopathy (not recorded which). The V and J genes are TRBV7-2 and TRBJ1-2; tentative D call: TRBD1 (6 bases). The specimen was peripheral blood or thyroid tissue (not recorded which). CDR3 loop: CASSLAPGAVGYTF. The CDR3 DNA reads as TGTGCCAGCAGCTTGGCCCCGGGGGCAGTTGGCTACACCTTC.